This T cell receptor (beta chain) was recovered during a study of blood T cell repertoires in COVID-19 (dated by TCRdb to the early 2020s). The study in broad terms: Collaborator samples came from the United States, Italy and Spain and covered acute and convalescent phases of COVID-19. Nearly every sample came with metadata listing a de-identified subject ID, COVID-19 status, age in years and sex. Deeply sampled blood TCRbeta repertoires from subjects exposed to, actively infected with, or recovered from COVID-19 were included in the dataset. The samples were drawn from two sources: the first 160 participants of the ongoing ImmuneRACE study, and over 950 subjects contributed by 6 global collaborators. A freely available public database, intended as a resource for researchers studying the immune response to SARS-CoV-2, is where the repertoires were released. The prospective study material was composed of cDNA or gDNA derived from T cells, B-cell-depleted T cells, or PBMCs. Where available, HLA class I and class II types were taken from metadata supplied by the sample provider and were not determined by assay-based typing. Summary of the overall study and its limitations: The quantity of clinical and demographic metadata differed by source and by participant and was supplied without curation.

Counted from cysteine to phenylalanine, this CDR3 has 18 amino acids. The read is trimmed to its CDR3 DNA, 54 bases read in frame from base 1. V gives up 2 bases and J gives up 2 bases, and the segment between their germline ends measures 21 bases. For CDR1 and CDR2, the germline V gene lists MGHRA and YSYEKL. TCRbeta CDR3 regions were amplified from genomic DNA using the immunoSEQ Assay, a bias-controlled multiplex PCR. The authors' pipeline ran thus. Within the assay, amplification of reference gene primers was used to estimate how many nucleated cells each sample contained. Sequence reads were collapsed and filtered to measure the absolute abundance of every unique TCRbeta CDR3 rearrangement. For each sample, productive Simpson clonality was calculated by taking the square root of Simpson's diversity index across productive rearrangements. TCRdb stores this immuneACCESS table with in-frame sequences only. Part of the clones is absent; in the studies checked, under half of the shortfall reflects unresolved V genes, and no reason is known for the rest. The DNA gave D and trimming, while V, J and clone size come from that table. The sample contains about 200,000 clones, about four fifths of them found a single time. The top ten hold 7.8% of the sample.

One collaborating source in Seattle enrolled patients while the patients were actively infected and followed the patients over time throughout the course of disease. The collaborating institutions used their own protocols to collect whole blood in K2EDTA tubes. For TCRbeta analysis, collaborators shipped samples in one of three forms: frozen whole blood, isolated PBMCs, or DNA extracted from either of those sample types. On this clone itself: The target of this receptor is not known. No base qualities exist here, and no much larger clone lies one base off it.

The rearrangement joined TRBV4-1 to TRBJ1-1, with no D gene named confidently. Source material: peripheral blood. This TCR derives from a woman aged 80 or over with COVID-19, enrolled during active disease. The DNA sequence follows: TGCGCCAGCAGCCAACTTCGACAAACCCGAAGGCGAAACACTGAAGCTTTCTTT. Its translation reads: CASSQLRQTRRRNTEAFF.